This T cell receptor beta chain was documented in a study of T cell clonotyping in hematopoietic cell transplantation. Whole-study context: Recipients' pretransplant samples followed cytoreduction. Study conclusions and caveats: At the given depth, recipient repertoires were over 95% de novo clonotypes. Cells were unsorted, so CD4 and CD8 contributions were not separated. Pathologically expanded recipient clonotypes increased progressively from day 30 to day 180 as diversity fell.

Remarks on this clone: Its antigen is as yet unknown.

Here immunoSEQ multiplex PCR was the method, and the copy in TCRdb shows in-frame clones only, minus some. Of about 21,000 clones in the sample, roughly 90% were seen once. Time point of the sample: recipient sample about 28 days before transplant, after cytoreduction. The V gene end was trimmed by 11 bases and the J gene end by 2 bases; junction bases not matched to a gene: 13. The CDR3 length is 18 residues. The germline CDR1 and CDR2 sequences are SGHVS and FQNEAQ. The input for sequencing was peripheral blood mononuclear cells, taken before stem cell transplant. The receptor's source is a man younger than 30 with biphenotypic leukemia. Some clones in this sample may be carry-over from other donors' samples. This chain connects TRBV7-8 to TRBJ2-2; 14 nucleotides align to TRBD2. The CDR3 reads CAGLGQGTSGGNTGELFF. The CDR3 coding sequence is TGTGCCGGACTGGGACAGGGGACTAGCGGGGGCAACACCGGGGAGCTGTTTTTT.